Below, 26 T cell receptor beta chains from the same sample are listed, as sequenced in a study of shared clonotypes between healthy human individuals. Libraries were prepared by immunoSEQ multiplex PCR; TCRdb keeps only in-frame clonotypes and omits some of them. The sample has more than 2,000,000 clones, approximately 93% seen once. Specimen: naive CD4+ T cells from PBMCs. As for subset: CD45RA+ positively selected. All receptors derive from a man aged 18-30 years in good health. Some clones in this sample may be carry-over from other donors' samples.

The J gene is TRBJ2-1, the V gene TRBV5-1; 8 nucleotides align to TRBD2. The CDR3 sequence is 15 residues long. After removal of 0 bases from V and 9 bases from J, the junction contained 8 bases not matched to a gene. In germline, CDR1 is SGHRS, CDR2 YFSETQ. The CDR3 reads CASSLGAGGRGEQFF. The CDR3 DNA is TGCGCCAGCAGCTTGGGGGCGGGAGGACGAGGTGAGCAGTTCTTC.

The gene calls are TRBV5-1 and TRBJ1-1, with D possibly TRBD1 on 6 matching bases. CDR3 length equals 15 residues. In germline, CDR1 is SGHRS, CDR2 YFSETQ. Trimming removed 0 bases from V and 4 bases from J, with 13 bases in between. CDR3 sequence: CASSLETGAATEAFF. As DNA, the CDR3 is TGCGCCAGCAGCTTGGAGACGGGGGCTGCCACTGAAGCTTTCTTT.

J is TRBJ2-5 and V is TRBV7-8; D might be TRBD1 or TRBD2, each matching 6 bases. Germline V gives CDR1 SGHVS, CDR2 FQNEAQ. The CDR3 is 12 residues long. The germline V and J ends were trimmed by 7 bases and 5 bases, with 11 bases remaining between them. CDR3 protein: CASKVGGETQYF. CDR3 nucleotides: TGTGCCAGCAAAGTCGGGGGCGAGACCCAGTACTTC.

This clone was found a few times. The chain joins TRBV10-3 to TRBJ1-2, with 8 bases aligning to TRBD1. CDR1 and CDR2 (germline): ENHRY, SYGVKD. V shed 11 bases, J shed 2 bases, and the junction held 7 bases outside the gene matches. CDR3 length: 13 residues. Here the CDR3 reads CALRQGMNYGYTF. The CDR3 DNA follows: TGTGCCCTACGACAGGGGATGAACTATGGCTACACCTTC.

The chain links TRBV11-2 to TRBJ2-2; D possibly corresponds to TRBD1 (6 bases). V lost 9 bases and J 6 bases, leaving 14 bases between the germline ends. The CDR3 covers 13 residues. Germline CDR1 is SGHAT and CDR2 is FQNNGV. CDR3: CASQEQGPGELFF. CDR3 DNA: TGTGCCAGTCAAGAACAGGGTCCCGGGGAGCTGTTTTTT.

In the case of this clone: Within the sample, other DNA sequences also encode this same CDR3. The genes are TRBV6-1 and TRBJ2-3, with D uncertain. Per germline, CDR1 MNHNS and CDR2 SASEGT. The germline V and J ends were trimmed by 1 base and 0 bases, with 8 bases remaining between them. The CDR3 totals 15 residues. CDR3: CASSEVAESTDTQYF. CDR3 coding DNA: TGTGCCAGCAGTGAAGTGGCGGAAAGCACAGATACGCAGTATTTT.

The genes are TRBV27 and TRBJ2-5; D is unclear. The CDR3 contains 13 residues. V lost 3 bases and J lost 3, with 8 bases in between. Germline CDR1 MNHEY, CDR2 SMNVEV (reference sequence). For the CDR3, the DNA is TGTGCCAGCAGTTTTAAACGAGAAGAGACCCAGTACTTC. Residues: CASSFKREETQYF.

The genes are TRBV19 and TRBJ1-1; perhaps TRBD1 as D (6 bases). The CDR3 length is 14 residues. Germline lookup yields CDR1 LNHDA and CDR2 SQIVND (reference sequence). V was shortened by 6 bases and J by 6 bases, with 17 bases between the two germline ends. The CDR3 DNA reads TGTGCCAGTAGATCCTCCGGGACAAGGCCTGAAGCTTTCTTT. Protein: CASRSSGTRPEAFF.

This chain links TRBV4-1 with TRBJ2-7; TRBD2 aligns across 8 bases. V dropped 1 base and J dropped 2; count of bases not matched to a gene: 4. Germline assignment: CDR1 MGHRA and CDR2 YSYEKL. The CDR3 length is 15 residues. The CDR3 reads CASSQVLAGAYEQYF. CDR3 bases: TGCGCCAGCAGCCAAGTTCTAGCGGGTGCCTACGAGCAGTACTTC.

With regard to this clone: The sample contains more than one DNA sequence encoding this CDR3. Written as DNA, the CDR3 is TGCGCCAGCAGCTTAGGTTACGAGCAGTACTTC. Protein product: CASSLGYEQYF. The J gene is TRBJ2-7, the V gene TRBV5-1; D is ambiguous. This CDR3 spans 11 amino acids. V was shortened by 2 bases and J by 4 bases, with 4 bases between the two germline ends. The germline CDR1 and CDR2 sequences are SGHRS and YFSETQ.

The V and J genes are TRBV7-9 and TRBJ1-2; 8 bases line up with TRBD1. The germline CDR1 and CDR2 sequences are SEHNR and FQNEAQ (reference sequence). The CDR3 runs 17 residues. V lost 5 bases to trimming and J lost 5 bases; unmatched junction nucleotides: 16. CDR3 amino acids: CASSPSGAGGAGYGYTF. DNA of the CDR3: TGTGCCAGCAGCCCCTCAGGGGCAGGGGGCGCGGGGTATGGCTACACCTTC.

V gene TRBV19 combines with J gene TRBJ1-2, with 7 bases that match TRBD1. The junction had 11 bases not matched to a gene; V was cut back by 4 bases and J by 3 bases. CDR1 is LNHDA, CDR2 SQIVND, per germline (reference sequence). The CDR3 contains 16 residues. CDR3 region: CASSTTGADWDYGYTF. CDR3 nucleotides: TGTGCCAGTAGTACCACAGGGGCGGACTGGGACTATGGCTACACCTTC.

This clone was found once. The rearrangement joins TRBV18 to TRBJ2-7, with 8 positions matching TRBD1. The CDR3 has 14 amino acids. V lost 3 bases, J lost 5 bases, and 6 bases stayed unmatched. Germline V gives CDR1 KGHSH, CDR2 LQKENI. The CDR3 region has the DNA TGTGCCAGCTCACCCCGACAGGGGTTCCACGAGCAGTACTTC. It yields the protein CASSPRQGFHEQYF.

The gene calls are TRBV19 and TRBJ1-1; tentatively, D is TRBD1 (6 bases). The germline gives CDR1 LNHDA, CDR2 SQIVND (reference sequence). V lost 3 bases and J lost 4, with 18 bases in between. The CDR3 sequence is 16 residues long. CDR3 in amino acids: CASSMGAGAMGTEAFF. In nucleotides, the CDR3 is TGTGCCAGTAGTATGGGGGCCGGGGCGATGGGCACTGAAGCTTTCTTT.

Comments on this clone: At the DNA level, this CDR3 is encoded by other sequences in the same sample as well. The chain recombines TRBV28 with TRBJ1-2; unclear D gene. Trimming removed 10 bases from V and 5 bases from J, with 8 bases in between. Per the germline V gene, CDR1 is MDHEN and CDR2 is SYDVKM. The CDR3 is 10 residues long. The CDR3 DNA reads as TGTGCCACCCACCTTTATGGCTACACCTTC. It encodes CATHLYGYTF.

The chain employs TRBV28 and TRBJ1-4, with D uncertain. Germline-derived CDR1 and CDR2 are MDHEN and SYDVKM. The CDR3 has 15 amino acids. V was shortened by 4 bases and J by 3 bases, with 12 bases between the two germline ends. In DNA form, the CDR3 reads TGTGCCAGCAGTTCGTCCGGGCCCCCTAATGAAAAACTGTTTTTT. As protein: CASSSSGPPNEKLFF.

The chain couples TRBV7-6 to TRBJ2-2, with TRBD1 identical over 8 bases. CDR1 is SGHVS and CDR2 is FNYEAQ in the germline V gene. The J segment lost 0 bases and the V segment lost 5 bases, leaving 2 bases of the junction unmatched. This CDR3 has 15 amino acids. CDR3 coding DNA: TGTGCCAGCAGCCGGACAGGGACGAACACCGGGGAGCTGTTTTTT. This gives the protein CASSRTGTNTGELFF.

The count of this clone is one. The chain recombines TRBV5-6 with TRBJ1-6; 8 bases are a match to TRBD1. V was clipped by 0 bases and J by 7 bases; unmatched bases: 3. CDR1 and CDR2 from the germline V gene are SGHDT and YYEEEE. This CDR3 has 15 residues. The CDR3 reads CASSLGQGANSPLHF. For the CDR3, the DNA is TGTGCCAGCAGCTTGGGTCAGGGGGCGAATTCACCCCTCCACTTT.

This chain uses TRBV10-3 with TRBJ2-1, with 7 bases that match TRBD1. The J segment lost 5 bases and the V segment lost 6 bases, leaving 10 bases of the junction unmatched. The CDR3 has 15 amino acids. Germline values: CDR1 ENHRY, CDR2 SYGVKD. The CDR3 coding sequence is TGTGCCATCAGAGCCCTGGGGGACAGCAACAATGAGCAGTTCTTC. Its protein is CAIRALGDSNNEQFF.

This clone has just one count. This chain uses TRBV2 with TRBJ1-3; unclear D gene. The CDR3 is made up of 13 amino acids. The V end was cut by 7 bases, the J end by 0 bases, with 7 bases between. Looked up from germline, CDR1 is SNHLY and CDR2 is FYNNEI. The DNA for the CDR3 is TGTGCCAGCATATTTGACTCTGGAAACACCATATATTTT. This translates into CASIFDSGNTIYF.

The CDR3 loop reads CASSLVPGGDTQYF. The CDR3 region has the DNA TGCGCCAGCAGCTTGGTGCCTGGCGGTGATACGCAGTATTTT. The chain is built from TRBV5-1 and TRBJ2-3; D is undetermined. With 0 bases removed from V and 6 bases from J, the gap between germline ends came to 11 bases. The V gene's germline CDR1 is SGHRS and CDR2 YFSETQ. CDR3 size: 14 residues.

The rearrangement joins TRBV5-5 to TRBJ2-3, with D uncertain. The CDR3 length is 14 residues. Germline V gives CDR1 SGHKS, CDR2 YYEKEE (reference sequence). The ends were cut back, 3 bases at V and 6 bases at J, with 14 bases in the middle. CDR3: CASSSSGPFDTQYF. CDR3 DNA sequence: TGTGCCAGCAGCTCTTCGGGCCCGTTCGATACGCAGTATTTT.

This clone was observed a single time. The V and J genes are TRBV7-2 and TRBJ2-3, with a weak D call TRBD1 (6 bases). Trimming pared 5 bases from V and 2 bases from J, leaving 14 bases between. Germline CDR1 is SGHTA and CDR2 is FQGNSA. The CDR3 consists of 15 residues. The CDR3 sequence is CASSNLVGATDTQYF. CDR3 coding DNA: TGTGCCAGCAGCAACCTCGTGGGGGCCACAGATACGCAGTATTTT.

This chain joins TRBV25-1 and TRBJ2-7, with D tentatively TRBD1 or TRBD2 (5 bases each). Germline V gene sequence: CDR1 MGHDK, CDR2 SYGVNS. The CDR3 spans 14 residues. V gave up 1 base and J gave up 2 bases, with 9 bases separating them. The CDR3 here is CASSEFGTTYEQYF. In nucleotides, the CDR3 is TGTGCCAGCAGTGAATTCGGGACCACCTACGAGCAGTACTTC.

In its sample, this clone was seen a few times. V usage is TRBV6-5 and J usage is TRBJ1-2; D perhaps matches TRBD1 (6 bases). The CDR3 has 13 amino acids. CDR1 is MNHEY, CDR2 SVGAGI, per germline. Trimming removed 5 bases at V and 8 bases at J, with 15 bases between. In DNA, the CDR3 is TGTGCCAGCAGTCGCAACAGGGTGTCCGGCTACACCTTC. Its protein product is CASSRNRVSGYTF.

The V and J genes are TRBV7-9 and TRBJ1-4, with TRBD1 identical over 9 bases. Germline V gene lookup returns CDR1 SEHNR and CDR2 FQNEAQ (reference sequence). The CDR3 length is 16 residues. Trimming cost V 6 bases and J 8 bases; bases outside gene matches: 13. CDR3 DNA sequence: TGTGCCAGCAGGAACGATTTCGGACAGGGGTGGGAAAAACTGTTTTTT. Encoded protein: CASRNDFGQGWEKLFF.